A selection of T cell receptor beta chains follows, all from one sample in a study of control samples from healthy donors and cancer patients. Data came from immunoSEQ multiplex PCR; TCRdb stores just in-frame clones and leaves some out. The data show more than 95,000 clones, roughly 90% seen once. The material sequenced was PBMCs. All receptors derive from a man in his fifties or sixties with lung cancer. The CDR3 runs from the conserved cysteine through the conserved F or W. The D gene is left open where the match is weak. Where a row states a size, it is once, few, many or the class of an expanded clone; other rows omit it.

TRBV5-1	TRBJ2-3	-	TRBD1	CASSKMTGGLTDTQYF	TGCGCCAGCAGCAAAATGACAGGGGGCTTGACAGATACGCAGTATTTT
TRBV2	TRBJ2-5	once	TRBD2	CASSDTPTSGDQTQYF	TGTGCCAGCAGCGATACACCGACTAGCGGGGATCAGACCCAGTACTTC
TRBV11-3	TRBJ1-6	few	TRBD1	CASSLRTLGDRGGSPLHF	TGTGCCAGCAGCTTAAGGACCCTAGGCGACAGGGGCGGCTCACCCCTCCACTTT
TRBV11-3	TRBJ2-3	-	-	CASRWGTARVADTQYF	TGTGCCAGCAGGTGGGGGACCGCACGAGTCGCAGATACGCAGTATTTT
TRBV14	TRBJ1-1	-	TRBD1	CASSRQGLNTEAFF	TGTGCCAGCAGCCGACAGGGCCTGAACACTGAAGCTTTCTTT
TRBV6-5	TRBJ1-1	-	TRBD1	CASGLGQGWTEAFF	TGTGCCAGCGGACTCGGACAGGGTTGGACTGAAGCTTTCTTT
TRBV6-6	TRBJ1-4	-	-	CASSRPPWTVATNEKLFF	TGTGCCAGCAGTCGCCCACCTTGGACAGTTGCAACTAATGAAAAACTGTTTTTT
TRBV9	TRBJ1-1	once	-	CASSVGRVSTEAFF	TGTGCCAGCAGCGTGGGGAGGGTATCCACTGAAGCTTTCTTT
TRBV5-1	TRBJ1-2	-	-	CASSSGQGEGYTF	TGCGCCAGCAGCTCGGGCCAAGGGGAAGGCTACACCTTC
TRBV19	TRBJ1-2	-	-	CASRGNYGYTF	TGTGCCAGTAGAGGTAACTATGGCTACACCTTC
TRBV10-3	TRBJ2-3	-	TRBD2	CAIRVLAENTDTQYF	TGTGCCATCAGAGTACTAGCGGAGAACACAGATACGCAGTATTTT
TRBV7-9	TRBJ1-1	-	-	CASSLDGAGTEAFF	TGTGCCAGCAGCTTAGATGGGGCGGGCACTGAAGCTTTCTTT
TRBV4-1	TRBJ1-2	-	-	CASSLGATQMTGLYGYTF	TGCGCCAGCAGCCTTGGGGCCACTCAAATGACAGGACTCTATGGCTACACCTTC
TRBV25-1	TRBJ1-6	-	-	CASTPTGDSPLHF	TGTGCCAGCACCCCCACCGGGGATTCACCCCTCCACTTT
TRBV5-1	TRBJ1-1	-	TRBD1	CASIRGEGGLNTEAFF	TGCGCCAGCATCCGCGGGGAAGGGGGCCTGAACACTGAAGCTTTCTTT
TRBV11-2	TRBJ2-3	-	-	CASTQWTDTQYF	TGTGCCAGCACCCAATGGACAGATACGCAGTATTTT
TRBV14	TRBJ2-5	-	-	CASSHNDRGTQYF	TGTGCCAGCAGCCATAATGACCGCGGGACCCAGTACTTC
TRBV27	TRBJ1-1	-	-	CASSRIRLEGTEAFF	TGTGCCAGCAGTCGAATCCGGCTGGAGGGCACTGAAGCTTTCTTT
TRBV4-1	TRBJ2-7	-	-	CASSQEGRASYEQYF	TGCGCCAGCAGCCAAGAAGGCAGGGCTTCCTACGAGCAGTACTTC
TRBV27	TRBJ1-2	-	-	CASSSHREDYGYTF	TGTGCCAGCAGTTCCCACAGGGAGGACTATGGCTACACCTTC
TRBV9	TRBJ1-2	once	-	CASSSSTPDYGYTF	TGTGCCAGCAGCTCCAGCACCCCCGACTATGGCTACACCTTC
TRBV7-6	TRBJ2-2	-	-	CASSSVGGNTGELFF	TGTGCCAGCAGCTCTGTGGGTGGGAACACCGGGGAGCTGTTTTTT